The 30 T cell receptor beta chains listed next were all sequenced from one sample in a study of T cells in Graves' hyperthyroidism and ophthalmopathy. RNA transcripts provided the source from which TCR beta CDR3 regions were amplified. During a first-round RT-PCR of the TCR CDR3, the HTBI primer set was used. MiXCR, run by TCRdb on the multiplex PCR reads, gives a single entry per CDR3 protein. Here the sample spans 400,000 to 550,000 distinct CDR3 sequences, roughly 14% being singletons. Sequencing input: blood. These receptors were taken from a young woman with Graves' hyperthyroidism.

This clonotype was picked up many times. The chain uses TRBV12-5 and TRBJ2-1; D ambiguous. Deletions cut 1 base from V and 3 bases from J, with 4 bases between. The CDR3 extends over 13 amino acids. From germline, CDR1 is LGHNT and CDR2 FRNRAP. The CDR3 DNA is TGTGCTAGTGGTTTGGACAACTACAATGAGCAGTTCTTC. Protein product: CASGLDNYNEQFF.

In this sample, this clonotype turned up many times. The rearrangement uses TRBV6-1 and TRBJ1-2; 8 positions match TRBD1. Germline loops: CDR1 MNHNS, CDR2 SASEGT. Trimming removed 2 bases from V and 5 bases from J; junction bases left unmatched: 4. This CDR3 is 14 amino acids long. Here the CDR3 DNA reads TGTGCCAGCAGTGAAAGACAGGGGCTGTATGGCTACACCTTC. Protein: CASSERQGLYGYTF.

This clonotype was recorded at least ten times. This chain uses TRBV6-2 or TRBV6-3 with TRBJ2-7, with D maybe TRBD1 (5 bases). V was clipped by 0 bases and J by 0 bases, with 12 bases between them. The germline CDR1 and CDR2 sequences are MNHEY and SVGEGT. The CDR3 is 16 residues long. The CDR3 loop reads CASSYSKRGSSYEQYV. The CDR3 DNA follows: TGTGCCAGCAGTTACTCGAAAAGGGGAAGCTCCTACGAGCAGTACGTC.

The rearrangement joins TRBV5-1 to TRBJ2-5; TRBD2 aligns across 11 bases. Germline CDR1 SGHRS, CDR2 YFSETQ. The V gene end was trimmed by 4 bases and the J gene end by 2 bases; junction bases not matched to a gene: 4. The CDR3 covers 15 residues. In DNA form, the CDR3 reads TGCGCCAGCAGCGTAGCGGGAGGGACTCAAGAGACCCAGTACTTC. Translating it yields CASSVAGGTQETQYF.

This clonotype occurred many times. This sequence joins TRBV18 and TRBJ2-5; TRBD2 agrees at 8 bases. CDR1 and CDR2 from the germline V gene are KGHSH and LQKENI. There are 15 residues in the CDR3. J lost 0 bases, V lost 3 bases, and 3 bases had no gene match. The CDR3 bases are TGTGCCAGCTCACCTACACTAGCGGACCAAGAGACCCAGTACTTC. This encodes CASSPTLADQETQYF. The whole variable domain, filled in from reference TRBV18 and TRBJ2-5, reads NAGVMQNPRHLVRRRGQEARLRCSPMKGHSHVYWYRQLPEEGLKFMVYLQKENIIDESGMPKERFSAEFPKEGPSILRIQQVVRGDSAAYFCASSPTLADQETQYFGPGTRLLVL.

The rearrangement uses TRBV4-1 and TRBJ2-7; no reliable D call. CDR1 and CDR2 (germline): MGHRA, YSYEKL. V was clipped by 0 bases and J by 6 bases, with 18 bases between them. The CDR3 covers 16 residues. The chain's CDR3 is CASSQEVRGERSEQYV. Here the CDR3 DNA reads TGCGCCAGCAGCCAAGAGGTCCGTGGGGAAAGGAGCGAGCAGTACGTC.

This clonotype was recorded many times. This rearrangement joins TRBV5-1 to TRBJ2-7; the D is unclear. Trimming shortened V by 2 bases and J by 6 bases, and 15 bases separated the two germline ends. The CDR3 consists of 14 residues. In germline, CDR1 is SGHRS, CDR2 YFSETQ. CDR3 nucleotides: TGCGCCAGCAGCTTCGACCGCGTCTCGGGCGAGCAGTACTTC. It yields the protein CASSFDRVSGEQYF.

This clonotype came up once. The chain couples TRBV11-2 to TRBJ2-5; 9 positions match TRBD1. V was pared by 5 bases and J by 3 bases, with 10 bases of the junction left unmatched. Looked up from germline, CDR1 is SGHAT and CDR2 is FQNNGV. The CDR3 runs to 16 residues. CDR3 DNA sequence: TGTGCCAGCAGCCCGCGGGACAGGGAGTCCGAAGAGACCCAGTACTTC. This gives the protein CASSPRDRESEETQYF.

This clonotype has at least ten counts. The chain combines TRBV20-1 with TRBJ2-1, with 7 positions matching TRBD2. Germline CDR1 DFQATT, CDR2 SNEGSKA (reference sequence). This CDR3 contains 15 residues. The V gene end was trimmed by 5 bases and the J gene end by 7 bases; junction bases not matched to a gene: 14. The CDR3 loop is CSARDPSGKGNEQFF. The CDR3 DNA is TGCAGTGCTCGCGACCCTAGCGGCAAGGGGAATGAGCAGTTCTTC.

This clonotype was observed many times. The gene calls are TRBV18 and TRBJ1-1, with 8 bases that match TRBD1. Trimming took 3 bases from V and 4 from J; bases not matched to a gene: 7. Looked up from germline, CDR1 is KGHSH and CDR2 is LQKENI. The CDR3 covers 15 residues. The chain's CDR3 is CASSPTRDRSTEAFF. The CDR3 nucleotides read TGTGCCAGCTCACCGACCCGGGACAGGTCCACTGAAGCTTTCTTT.

This clonotype was counted a few times. This chain links TRBV12-3 or TRBV12-4 with TRBJ1-5; D unresolved. CDR3 length equals 13 residues. V lost 2 bases to trimming and J lost 5 bases, with 7 bases between them. CDR3 loop: CASSLISDQPQHF. The DNA of the CDR3 is TGTGCCAGCAGTTTAATTTCAGATCAGCCCCAGCATTTT.

This clonotype came up many times. In DNA form, the CDR3 reads TGCAGTGCTCCACAGGGGGGGAATGAAAAACTGTTTTTT. Protein: CSAPQGGNEKLFF. The chain employs TRBV20-1 and TRBJ1-4, with 8 bases that match TRBD1. Germline V gene data show CDR1 as DFQATT and CDR2 as SNEGSKA (reference sequence). This CDR3 has 13 residues. Trimming took 5 bases from V and 5 from J; bases not matched to a gene: 4.

This clonotype has only a few counts. The CDR3 DNA reads TGTGCCAGTTCAACTAGCGGGAGCAATGAGCAGTTCTTC. Encoded protein: CASSTSGSNEQFF. The V gene is TRBV19, the J gene TRBJ2-1, with TRBD2 matching over 11 bases. V gave up 8 bases and J gave up 6 bases; unmatched junction bases: 3. The CDR3 loop spans 13 amino acids. The germline CDR1 and CDR2 sequences are LNHDA and SQIVND (reference sequence).

This clonotype was recorded many times. The chain joins TRBV9 to TRBJ1-1, with D tentatively TRBD1 (5 bases). The CDR3 sequence is 16 residues long. The germline V gene has CDR1 SGDLS and CDR2 YYNGEE. Trimming shortened V by 0 bases and J by 3 bases, and 15 bases separated the two germline ends. The chain's CDR3 is CASSVGKGVRDTEAFF. Written as DNA, the CDR3 is TGTGCCAGCAGCGTAGGGAAAGGGGTACGCGACACTGAAGCTTTCTTT.

The rearrangement links TRBV27 to TRBJ2-3; 8 bases match TRBD2. The CDR3 sequence is 16 residues long. V trimming: 4 bases; J trimming: 0 bases; junction bases outside the gene matches: 6. Germline loops: CDR1 MNHEY, CDR2 SMNVEV (reference sequence). The CDR3 bases are TGTGCCAGCAGTTCCCTTAGCGGGATAAGCACAGATACGCAGTATTTT. It specifies CASSSLSGISTDTQYF.

This clonotype showed up many times. The chain recombines TRBV27 with TRBJ2-5, with 7 bases that match TRBD2. After removal of 3 bases from V and 5 bases from J, the junction contained 3 bases not matched to a gene. The CDR3 has 13 residues. Germline loops: CDR1 MNHEY, CDR2 SMNVEV (reference sequence). CDR3 sequence: CASSFGGGETQYF. The CDR3 DNA sequence: TGTGCCAGCAGTTTTGGGGGGGGGGAGACCCAGTACTTC.

This clonotype was seen ten or more times. The chain has TRBV27 and TRBJ1-1; D is uncertain. The V gene lost 6 bases and the J gene lost 2 bases, with 7 bases spanning the gap. Germline V CDR1 and CDR2: MNHEY, SMNVEV (reference sequence). CDR3 length equals 12 residues. CDR3: CASRDYNTEAFF. For the CDR3, the DNA is TGTGCCAGCAGAGACTATAACACTGAAGCTTTCTTT.

This chain uses TRBV11-2 with TRBJ1-1; TRBD1 agrees at 7 bases. Germline V lookup: CDR1 SGHAT, CDR2 FQNNGV. The CDR3 extends over 16 amino acids. V was pared by 0 bases and J by 7 bases, with 11 bases of the junction left unmatched. Here the CDR3 reads CASSLETSTGSFEAFF. DNA of the CDR3: TGTGCCAGCAGCTTAGAAACCTCGACAGGGTCATTTGAAGCTTTCTTT.

This clonotype has at least ten counts. The V and J genes are TRBV12-3 or TRBV12-4 and TRBJ2-5; no firm D call. Trimming shortened V by 5 bases and J by 7 bases, and 23 bases separated the two germline ends. The CDR3 consists of 16 residues. The CDR3 is CASSPQSHFSWGTQYF. In DNA, the CDR3 is TGTGCCAGCAGTCCTCAAAGTCATTTTTCCTGGGGGACCCAGTACTTC.

This clonotype was seen repeatedly, ten times or more. The chain couples TRBV27 to TRBJ1-1; D is unresolved. Germline V gene data show CDR1 as MNHEY and CDR2 as SMNVEV (reference sequence). This CDR3 has 13 amino acids. Trimming removed 10 bases at V and 0 bases at J, with 12 bases between. The CDR3 sequence is CATVSRVNTEAFF. Here the CDR3 DNA reads TGTGCCACTGTTTCACGGGTGAACACTGAAGCTTTCTTT.

This clonotype was counted many times. This chain connects TRBV24-1 to TRBJ2-3; 9 nucleotides match TRBD1. The CDR3 spans 17 residues. Germline CDR1 KGHDR, CDR2 SFDVKD. Trimming took 4 bases from V and 4 from J; bases not matched to a gene: 11. DNA of the CDR3: TGTGCCACCAGTGACCCCTCCGGGACAGGGAAAGCAGATACGCAGTATTTT. Residues: CATSDPSGTGKADTQYF.

This clonotype has ten or more counts. The rearrangement uses TRBV12-3 or TRBV12-4 and TRBJ1-2; maybe TRBD1 (5 bases). CDR3 size: 14 residues. Trimming shortened V by 6 bases and J by 8 bases, and 19 bases separated the two germline ends. The CDR3: CASSPLQGTGGYTF. The CDR3 DNA sequence: TGTGCCAGCAGCCCCCTCCAGGGAACAGGAGGCTACACCTTC.

The chain combines TRBV20-1 with TRBJ1-4; D might be TRBD1 (5 bases). The V gene's germline CDR1 is DFQATT and CDR2 SNEGSKA (reference sequence). Trimming left V 2 bases short and J 7 bases short, with 17 bases between. This CDR3 is 15 amino acids long. CDR3 amino acids: CSARFPELQGEKLFF. In nucleotides, the CDR3 is TGCAGTGCTAGATTTCCGGAACTCCAGGGTGAAAAACTGTTTTTT.

In its sample, this clonotype was seen many times. The rearrangement uses TRBV11-2 and TRBJ1-6; weak D call: TRBD1 (6 bases). The length of the CDR3 is 14 residues. Germline CDR1 SGHAT, CDR2 FQNNGV. V dropped 5 bases and J dropped 4 bases, with 9 bases sitting between them. The CDR3 nucleotides are TGTGCCAGCAGCAAACAGGGATATAATTCACCCCTCCACTTT. It codes for CASSKQGYNSPLHF.

This clonotype occurred a few times. The chain joins TRBV9 to TRBJ2-3; a weak D match, TRBD2 (5 bases). Per germline, CDR1 SGDLS and CDR2 YYNGEE. V shed 0 bases and J shed 3 bases, with 8 bases lying between them. This CDR3 region has 14 residues. The CDR3 DNA sequence: TGTGCCAGCAGCGTAGGGCGAGGGACAGATACGCAGTATTTT. It specifies CASSVGRGTDTQYF.

This clonotype has ten or more counts. The chain has TRBV5-6 and TRBJ1-2; perhaps TRBD1 as D (6 bases). V was shortened by 4 bases and J by 4 bases, with 11 bases between the two germline ends. CDR3 length equals 13 residues. From germline, CDR1 is SGHDT and CDR2 YYEEEE. In DNA form, the CDR3 reads TGTGCCAGCAGCCCAGGCAGGGGCTATGGCTACACCTTC. Translated, it gives CASSPGRGYGYTF. Full variable domain (remainder filled in from reference TRBV5-6 and TRBJ1-2): DAGVTQSPTHLIKTRGQQVTLRCSPKSGHDTVSWYQQALGQGPQFIFQYYEEEERQRGNFPDRFSGHQFPNYSSELNVNALLLGDSALYLCASSPGRGYGYTFGSGTRLTVV.

This clonotype has just a few counts. The genes are TRBV25-1 and TRBJ2-1; 9 nucleotides align to TRBD2. The junction had 9 bases not matched to a gene; V was cut back by 4 bases and J by 8 bases. The germline gives CDR1 MGHDK, CDR2 SYGVNS. The CDR3 contains 15 residues. CDR3: CASSVLAGVEDEQFF. In nucleotides, the CDR3 is TGTGCCAGCAGTGTTTTAGCGGGAGTAGAGGATGAGCAGTTCTTC.

This clonotype was counted at least ten times. The chain combines TRBV11-2 with TRBJ2-7, with 11 nucleotides matching TRBD2. This CDR3 has 15 residues. Germline V gene data show CDR1 as SGHAT and CDR2 as FQNNGV. With 3 bases clipped from V and 3 bases from J, the junction kept 4 bases outside the gene matches. The CDR3, as DNA: TGTGCCAGCAGCTTCGGGACTAGCGGAGGCTACGAGCAGTACGTC. It specifies CASSFGTSGGYEQYV.

The gene calls are TRBV7-8 and TRBJ1-3; unclear D gene. V was clipped by 0 bases and J by 2 bases, with 5 bases between them. Germline loops: CDR1 SGHVS, CDR2 FQNEAQ. The CDR3 has 14 amino acids. In DNA form, the CDR3 reads TGTGCCAGCAGCTTAGCCGGGACTGGAAACACCATATATTTT. It encodes CASSLAGTGNTIYF.

This clonotype was detected ten times or more. V is TRBV2 and J is TRBJ1-1, with D perhaps matching TRBD1 (6 bases). The V and J ends lost 1 base and 1 base respectively, with 13 bases between them. The CDR3 is 16 amino acids. Looked up from germline, CDR1 is SNHLY and CDR2 is FYNNEI. CDR3 sequence reads: CASSEGGGGENTEAFF. CDR3 nucleotides: TGTGCCAGCAGTGAAGGGGGAGGGGGGGAGAACACTGAAGCTTTCTTT.